This record concerns one T cell receptor beta chain sequence. Its antigen is as yet unknown. This specimen belongs to a study of cytomegalovirus exposure and HLA in healthy donors. Study summary: Around four fifths of roughly 430 genotyped donors fell in the Caucasian-associated ancestry cluster.

Germline CDR1 LNHDA, CDR2 SQIVND (reference sequence). The CDR3 length is 16 residues. Losses at the gene ends were 3 bases for V and 3 bases for J; bases not matched to a gene: 8. It was with 60 Vbeta and 13 Jbeta primers that the PCR ran. Measured with immunoSEQ multiplex PCR; TCRdb has only the in-frame clones, and not every one. The sample shows roughly 190,000 clones, roughly 80% of them seen only once. Study-wide results and limits: There were some public TCRs occurring in many donors, but most TCR sequences were rare.

The rearrangement uses TRBV19 and TRBJ1-2, with TRBD1 identical over 9 bases. The sequence was obtained from a middle-aged man in good health and CMV-seropositive. The sequenced sample consisted of PBMCs. CDR3 in amino acids: CASSMRGDRGYYGYTF. CDR3 in DNA: TGTGCCAGTAGTATGAGGGGCGACAGGGGGTACTATGGCTACACCTTC.